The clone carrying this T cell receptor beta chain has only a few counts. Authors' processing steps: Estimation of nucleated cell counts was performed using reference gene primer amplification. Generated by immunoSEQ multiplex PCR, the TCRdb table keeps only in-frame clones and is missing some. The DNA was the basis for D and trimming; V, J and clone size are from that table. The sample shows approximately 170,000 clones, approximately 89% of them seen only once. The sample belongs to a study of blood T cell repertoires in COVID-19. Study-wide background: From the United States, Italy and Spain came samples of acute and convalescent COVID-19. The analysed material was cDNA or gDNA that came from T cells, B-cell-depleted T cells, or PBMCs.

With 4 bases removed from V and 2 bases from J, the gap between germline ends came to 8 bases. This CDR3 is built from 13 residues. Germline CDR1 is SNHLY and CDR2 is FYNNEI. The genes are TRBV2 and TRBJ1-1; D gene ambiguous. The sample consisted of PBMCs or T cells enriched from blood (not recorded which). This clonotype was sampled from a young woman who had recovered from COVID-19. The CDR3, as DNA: TGTGCCAGCAGTGTTTTAGAAAACACTGAAGCTTTCTTT. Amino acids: CASSVLENTEAFF.